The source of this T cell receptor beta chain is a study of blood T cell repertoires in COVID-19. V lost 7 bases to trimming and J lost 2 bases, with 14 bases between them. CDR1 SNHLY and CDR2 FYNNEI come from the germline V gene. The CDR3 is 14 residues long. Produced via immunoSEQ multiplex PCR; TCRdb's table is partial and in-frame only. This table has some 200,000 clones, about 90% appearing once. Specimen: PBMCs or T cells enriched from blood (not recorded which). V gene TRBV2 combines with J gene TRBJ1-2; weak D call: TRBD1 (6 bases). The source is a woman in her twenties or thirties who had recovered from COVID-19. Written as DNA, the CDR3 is TGTGCCAGCATCCTAGGGACAAACAACTATGGCTACACCTTC. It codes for CASILGTNNYGYTF.